Below, 15 T cell receptor beta chains from the same sample are listed, as sequenced in a study of technical replicates of blood from a few donors. Clones were read by immunoSEQ multiplex PCR, and TCRdb kept only the in-frame ones, dropping some. Altogether some 68,000 clones are present, about nine tenths being singletons, with the ten largest covering over 0.35%. Sequenced sample: T cells isolated from PBMCs. The source of these receptors is a human donor in good health.

The chain employs TRBV15 and TRBJ2-1; 7 bases line up with TRBD1. Germline V lookup: CDR1 LNHNV, CDR2 YYDKDF (reference sequence). The CDR3 length is 15 residues. V shed 9 bases, J shed 3 bases, and the junction held 11 bases outside the gene matches. The CDR3 DNA reads as TGTGCCACTCACGAAGGGGGCCTTAACTACAATGAGCAGTTCTTC. This codes for CATHEGGLNYNEQFF.

This CDR3 is CASSLGQVGFGQYF. As DNA, the CDR3 is TGTGCCAGCAGTTTAGGACAGGTGGGATTCGGGCAGTACTTC. The genes are TRBV27 and TRBJ2-7, with 7 bases matching TRBD1. Germline V lookup: CDR1 MNHEY, CDR2 SMNVEV (reference sequence). The CDR3 is 14 amino acids. Trimming took 2 bases from V and 9 from J; bases not matched to a gene: 10.

This chain connects TRBV27 to TRBJ1-1, with 10 positions matching TRBD1. The ends lost 4 bases at V and 5 bases at J; junction bases unmatched: 16. The CDR3 runs 18 residues. Germline CDR1 MNHEY, CDR2 SMNVEV (reference sequence). The CDR3 sequence: CASSSEPGTGVIRTEAFF. Here the CDR3 DNA reads TGTGCCAGCAGTTCCGAACCCGGGACAGGGGTGATTAGGACTGAAGCTTTCTTT.

The chain couples TRBV6-4 to TRBJ2-1; no firm D call. CDR1 and CDR2 (germline): MRHNA, SNTAGT. The CDR3 totals 11 residues. The V gene lost 4 bases and the J gene lost 10 bases, with 8 bases spanning the gap. The CDR3 DNA is TGTGCCAGCAGTGTCCTCGCGGAGCAGTTCTTC. Its protein product is CASSVLAEQFF.

V and J are TRBV6-5 and TRBJ1-2, with 7 bases aligning to TRBD1. With 4 bases clipped from V and 5 bases from J, the junction kept 4 bases outside the gene matches. Germline CDR1 is MNHEY and CDR2 is SVGAGI. The CDR3 has 13 residues. CDR3 bases: TGTGCCAGCAGTTGGGGACAGAGATATGGCTACACCTTC. Its translation is CASSWGQRYGYTF.

The V and J genes are TRBV21-1 and TRBJ2-4; TRBD1 was called by the table and not checked on the DNA. TRBV21-1 is an annotated pseudogene. The length of the CDR3 is 15 residues. The CDR3 DNA sequence: TGTGCCAGCAGCAACTCCCAGGGGGCCAAAAACATTCAGTACTTC. Amino acids: CASSNSQGAKNIQYF.

With respect to this clone: One end of the junction fails to match germline, which may point to a read error. This rearrangement joins TRBV2 to TRBJ1-2; D is possibly TRBD1 (6 bases). The CDR3 runs 17 residues. CDR1 and CDR2 (germline): SNHLY, FYNNEI. DNA of the CDR3: TGTGCCAGCAGCGAAGGACCCTACAGGGAGCGTTTACGGGGCTACACCTTC. It specifies CASSEGPYRERLRGYTF.

CDR3 region: CASSLEYFNNEQFF. CDR3 sequence (DNA): TGTGCCAGCAGTTTAGAGTATTTTAACAATGAGCAGTTCTTC. The chain employs TRBV28 and TRBJ2-1; no clear D. CDR3 size: 14 residues. The V gene lost 2 bases and the J gene lost 5 bases, with 10 bases spanning the gap. Germline CDR1 reads MDHEN; CDR2 reads SYDVKM.

The gene calls are TRBV19 and TRBJ2-7, with a weak D call TRBD2 (6 bases). Germline CDR1 and CDR2: LNHDA and SQIVND (reference sequence). The V end lost 6 bases, the J end lost 2 bases, and 17 bases lay between the germline ends. This CDR3 is built from 15 residues. CDR3 in DNA: TGTGCCAGTAGCTTAAGGGGAGGCCCAACCTACGAGCAGTACTTC. As protein: CASSLRGGPTYEQYF. The variable domain in full, with the rest retrieved from reference TRBV19 and TRBJ2-7, is DGGITQSPKYLFRKEGQNVTLSCEQNLNHDAMYWYRQDPGQGLRLIYYSQIVNDFQKGDIAEGYSVSREKKESFPLTVTSAQKNPTAFYLCASSLRGGPTYEQYFGPGTRLTVT.

This chain joins TRBV19 and TRBJ1-5, with TRBD1 identical over 7 bases. This CDR3 region has 13 residues. In germline, CDR1 is LNHDA, CDR2 SQIVND (reference sequence). The V and J ends lost 6 bases and 4 bases, in that order; junction bases with no gene match: 3. CDR3: CASRVQGNQPQHF. DNA of the CDR3: TGTGCCAGTAGGGTACAGGGGAATCAGCCCCAGCATTTT.

The chain carries TRBV30 and TRBJ2-1; 8 positions match TRBD1. The trim removed 0 bases at V and 0 bases at J, leaving 10 bases unmatched. Germline lookup yields CDR1 GTSNPN and CDR2 SVGIG (reference sequence). The CDR3 covers 18 residues. DNA of the CDR3: TGTGCCTGGAGTGTACGTGGACAGGGAGTATTCTCCTACAATGAGCAGTTCTTC. Protein sequence: CAWSVRGQGVFSYNEQFF.

The chain couples TRBV7-3 to TRBJ2-3; D is perhaps TRBD2 (6 bases). V lost 0 bases and J 1 base, leaving 11 bases between the germline ends. This CDR3 region has 16 residues. The germline V gene has CDR1 SGHTA and CDR2 FQGTGA. The CDR3 region is CASSLTRAGRTDTQYF. CDR3 coding DNA: TGTGCCAGCAGCTTAACTAGGGCGGGACGCACAGATACGCAGTATTTT.

V and J are TRBV6-5 and TRBJ1-5; 11 bases match TRBD1. Germline V gene sequence: CDR1 MNHEY, CDR2 SVGAGI. The CDR3 consists of 14 residues. V lost 2 bases to trimming and J lost 7 bases; unmatched junction nucleotides: 1. The CDR3 reads CASSYGTGGQPQHF. For the CDR3, the DNA is TGTGCCAGCAGTTACGGGACAGGGGGACAGCCCCAGCATTTT.

This clone was seen more than once but under ten times. This rearrangement joins TRBV6-5 to TRBJ1-1; D may be TRBD1 (5 bases). Germline V gene lookup returns CDR1 MNHEY and CDR2 SVGAGI. This CDR3 is 12 amino acids long. V gave up 6 bases and J gave up 4 bases, with 9 bases separating them. DNA for the CDR3: TGTGCCAGCAGCTCCGGGGGCACTGAAGCTTTCTTT. Residues: CASSSGGTEAFF.

J is TRBJ1-1 and V is TRBV11-2; no definite D call. CDR1 and CDR2 from the germline V gene are SGHAT and FQNNGV. The V end lost 2 bases, the J end lost 0 bases, and 7 bases lay between the germline ends. The CDR3 has 14 amino acids. The CDR3 nucleotides are TGTGCCAGCAGCTTACAGATAATGAACACTGAAGCTTTCTTT. It specifies CASSLQIMNTEAFF. Full variable domain (missing parts from reference TRBV11-2 and TRBJ1-1): EAGVAQSPRYKIIEKRQSVAFWCNPISGHATLYWYQQILGQGPKLLIQFQNNGVVDDSQLPKDRFSAERLKGVDSTLKIQPAKLEDSAVYLCASSLQIMNTEAFFGQGTRLTVV.